This is a list of T cell receptor beta chains from one sample in a study of cytomegalovirus exposure and HLA in healthy donors. The repertoire was sequenced with immunoSEQ multiplex PCR; TCRdb's copy has only in-frame clones and lacks some. The repertoire holds 140,000 or so clones, with roughly 76% as singletons. The material sequenced was PBMCs. Every receptor here comes from a woman in her thirties in good health and CMV-seronegative. Each CDR3 is given with its conserved first and last residue. The order of the fields is J gene, V gene, D gene, clone size, CDR3 protein, CDR3 DNA. D genes are given only for firm matches. Rows may omit the clone size; those that give it use once, few, many or a size class.

TRBJ1-1 | TRBV15 | . | . | CATSRAGRPEAFF | TGTGCCACCAGCAGAGCAGGTCGGCCTGAAGCTTTCTTT
TRBJ2-2 | TRBV28 | . | . | CASSNTGNTGELFF | TGTGCCAGCAGTAATACAGGGAACACCGGGGAGCTGTTTTTT
TRBJ2-2 | TRBV5-1 | TRBD1 | . | CASRPLISSRQGVGGELFF | TGCGCCAGCAGGCCCTTAATTTCTTCGCGACAGGGGGTCGGCGGGGAGCTGTTTTTT
TRBJ1-6 | TRBV4-3 | TRBD1 | . | CASSPRQGRADSPLHF | TGCGCCAGCAGCCCCCGACAGGGGCGGGCAGATTCACCCCTCCACTTT
TRBJ2-7 | TRBV7-3 | . | . | CASSLFGGSYEQYF | TGTGCCAGCAGCTTATTCGGCGGCTCCTACGAGCAGTACTTC
TRBJ1-2 | TRBV6-1 | TRBD1 | few | CASSGEGTVDGYTF | TGTGCCAGCAGTGGCGAGGGGACAGTCGATGGCTACACCTTC
TRBJ2-7 | TRBV29-1 | TRBD2 | . | CSVVGSGTSVYEQYF | TGCAGCGTTGTGGGCTCCGGGACTAGCGTCTACGAGCAGTACTTC
TRBJ2-2 | TRBV2 | TRBD1 | . | CASRDREPNTGELFF | TGTGCCAGCAGGGACAGGGAACCGAACACCGGGGAGCTGTTTTTT
TRBJ1-2 | TRBV29-1 | . | . | CSVFYPGAGYGYTF | TGCAGCGTTTTTTACCCAGGGGCGGGCTATGGCTACACCTTC
TRBJ2-2 | TRBV2 | TRBD2 | . | CATSAGEAGELFF | TGTGCCACAAGCGCGGGAGAGGCCGGGGAGCTGTTTTTT